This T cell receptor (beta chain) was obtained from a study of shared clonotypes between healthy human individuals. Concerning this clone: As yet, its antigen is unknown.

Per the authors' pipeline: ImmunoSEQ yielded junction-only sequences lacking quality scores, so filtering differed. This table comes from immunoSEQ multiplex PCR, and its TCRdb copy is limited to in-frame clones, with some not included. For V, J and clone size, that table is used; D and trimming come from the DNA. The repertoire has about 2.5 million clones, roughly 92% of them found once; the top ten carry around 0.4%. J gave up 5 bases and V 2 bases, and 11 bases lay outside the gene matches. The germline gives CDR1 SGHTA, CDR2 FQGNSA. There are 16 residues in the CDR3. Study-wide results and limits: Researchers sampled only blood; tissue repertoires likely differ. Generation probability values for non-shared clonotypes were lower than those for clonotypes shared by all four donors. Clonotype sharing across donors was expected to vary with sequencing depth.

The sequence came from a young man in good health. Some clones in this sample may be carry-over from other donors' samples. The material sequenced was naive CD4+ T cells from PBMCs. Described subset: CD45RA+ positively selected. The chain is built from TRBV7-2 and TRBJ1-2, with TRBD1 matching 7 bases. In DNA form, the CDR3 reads TGTGCCAGCAGCTTAATCGGGGGTGACAGGGATTATGGCTACACCTTC. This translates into CASSLIGGDRDYGYTF.